The source of this T cell receptor (beta chain) is a study of cytotoxic CD8 clonotypes in ibrutinib-treated CLL. This clone was observed a few times. Depths of 1 in 200,000 to 1 in 1 million T cells were the sequencing target. Only in-frame clones appear in the TCRdb table, and some are missing; sequencing was by immunoSEQ multiplex PCR. The repertoire includes 100,000 or so clones, under 70% of them detected once, and 37% sits in the top ten. The material sequenced was PBMCs, taken after 24 months of ibrutinib treatment. This receptor was obtained from a human donor with chronic lymphocytic leukemia.

The CDR3 loop is CASSSRGTGETQYF. The CDR3 nucleotides are TGCGCCAGCAGCTCGCGAGGGACAGGAGAGACCCAGTACTTC. The chain has TRBV5-1 and TRBJ2-5, with 8 bases identical to TRBD1. The junction had 5 bases not matched to a gene; V was cut back by 3 bases and J by 4 bases. The CDR3 has 14 amino acids. The V gene's germline CDR1 is SGHRS and CDR2 YFSETQ. The whole variable domain, remainder taken from reference TRBV5-1 and TRBJ2-5, is KAGVTQTPRYLIKTRGQQVTLSCSPISGHRSVSWYQQTPGQGLQFLFEYFSETQRNKGNFPGRFSGRQFSNSRSEMNVSTLELGDSALYLCASSSRGTGETQYFGPGTRLLVL.